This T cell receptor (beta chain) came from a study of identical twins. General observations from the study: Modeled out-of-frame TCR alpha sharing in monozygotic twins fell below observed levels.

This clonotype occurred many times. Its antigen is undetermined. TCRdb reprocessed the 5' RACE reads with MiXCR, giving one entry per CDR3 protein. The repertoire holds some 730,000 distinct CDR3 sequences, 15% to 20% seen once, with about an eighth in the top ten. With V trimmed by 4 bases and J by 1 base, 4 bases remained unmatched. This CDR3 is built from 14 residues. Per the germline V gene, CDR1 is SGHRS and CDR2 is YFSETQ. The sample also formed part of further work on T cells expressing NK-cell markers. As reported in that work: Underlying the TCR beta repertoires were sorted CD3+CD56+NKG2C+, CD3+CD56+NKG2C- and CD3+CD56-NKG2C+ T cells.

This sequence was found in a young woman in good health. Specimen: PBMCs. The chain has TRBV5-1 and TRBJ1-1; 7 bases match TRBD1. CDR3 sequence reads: CASSATGENTEAFF. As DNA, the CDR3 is TGCGCCAGCAGCGCTACAGGGGAGAACACTGAAGCTTTCTTT.